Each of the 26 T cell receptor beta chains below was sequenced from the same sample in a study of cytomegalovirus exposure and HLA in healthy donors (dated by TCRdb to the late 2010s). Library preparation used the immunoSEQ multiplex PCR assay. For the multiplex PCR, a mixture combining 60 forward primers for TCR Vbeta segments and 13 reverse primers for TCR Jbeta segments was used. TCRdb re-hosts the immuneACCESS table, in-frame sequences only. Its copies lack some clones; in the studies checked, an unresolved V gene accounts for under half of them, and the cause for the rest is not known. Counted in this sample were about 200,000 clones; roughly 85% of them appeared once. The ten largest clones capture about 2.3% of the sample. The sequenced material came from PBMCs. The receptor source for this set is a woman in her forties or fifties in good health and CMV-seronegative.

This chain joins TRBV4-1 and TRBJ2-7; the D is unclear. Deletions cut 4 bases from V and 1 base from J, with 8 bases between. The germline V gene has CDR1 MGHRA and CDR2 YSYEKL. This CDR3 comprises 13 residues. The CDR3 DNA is TGCGCCAGCAGCCGAGGAGAGTCCTACGAGCAGTACTTC. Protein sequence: CASSRGESYEQYF.

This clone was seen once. The CDR3 loop reads CASSRQTTVIEAFF. The CDR3 DNA is TGTGCCAGCAGCCGACAAACAACAGTGATTGAAGCTTTCTTT. The chain combines TRBV11-2 with TRBJ1-1; D remains unclear. Trimming cost V 5 bases and J 7 bases, with 17 bases left between them. The CDR3 loop spans 14 amino acids. The germline CDR1 and CDR2 sequences are SGHAT and FQNNGV.

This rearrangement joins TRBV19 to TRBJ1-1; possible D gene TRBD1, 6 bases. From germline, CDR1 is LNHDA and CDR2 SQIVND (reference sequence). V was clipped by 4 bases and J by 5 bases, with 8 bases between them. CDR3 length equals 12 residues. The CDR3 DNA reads TGTGCCAGTAGTAGAGACAGGACTGAAGCTTTCTTT. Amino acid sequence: CASSRDRTEAFF.

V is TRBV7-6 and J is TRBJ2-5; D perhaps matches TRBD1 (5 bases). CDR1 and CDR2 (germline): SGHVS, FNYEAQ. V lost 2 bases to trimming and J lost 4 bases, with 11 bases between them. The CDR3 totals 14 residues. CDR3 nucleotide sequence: TGTGCCAGCAGCTTACGACAGCTCGGAGAGACCCAGTACTTC. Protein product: CASSLRQLGETQYF.

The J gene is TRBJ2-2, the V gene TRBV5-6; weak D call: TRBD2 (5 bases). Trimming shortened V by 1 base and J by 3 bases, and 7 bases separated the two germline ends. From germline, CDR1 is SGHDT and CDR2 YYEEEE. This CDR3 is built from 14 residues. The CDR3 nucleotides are TGTGCCAGCAGCTTGTTGAGGGACACCGGGGAGCTGTTTTTT. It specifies CASSLLRDTGELFF.

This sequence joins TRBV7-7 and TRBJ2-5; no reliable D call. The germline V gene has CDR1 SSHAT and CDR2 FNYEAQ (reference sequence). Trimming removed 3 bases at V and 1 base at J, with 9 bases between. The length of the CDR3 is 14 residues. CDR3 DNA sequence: TGTGCCAGCAGCTTTGCAGGCACCCAAGAGACCCAGTACTTC. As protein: CASSFAGTQETQYF.

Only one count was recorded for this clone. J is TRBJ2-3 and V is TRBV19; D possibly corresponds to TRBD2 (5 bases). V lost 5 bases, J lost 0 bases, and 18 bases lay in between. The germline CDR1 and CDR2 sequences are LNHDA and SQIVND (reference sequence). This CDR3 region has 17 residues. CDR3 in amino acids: CASSFRGLASSTDTQYF. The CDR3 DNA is TGTGCCAGTAGTTTCCGGGGTCTAGCCTCTAGCACAGATACGCAGTATTTT.

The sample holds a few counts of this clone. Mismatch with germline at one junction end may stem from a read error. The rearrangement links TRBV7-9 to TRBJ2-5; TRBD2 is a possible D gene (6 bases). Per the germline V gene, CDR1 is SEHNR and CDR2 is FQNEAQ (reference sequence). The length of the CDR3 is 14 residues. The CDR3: CSSSSPSAGETQYF. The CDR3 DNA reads TGTTCCAGCAGCTCTCCTTCAGCGGGTGAGACCCAGTACTTC.

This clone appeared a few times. CDR3 amino acids: CASSLEGDTQYF. The CDR3 coding sequence is TGCGCCAGCAGCTTGGAGGGGGATACGCAGTATTTT. This chain uses TRBV5-1 with TRBJ2-3; tentative D call: TRBD1 (5 bases). CDR1 is SGHRS, CDR2 YFSETQ, per germline. V was shortened by 0 bases and J by 6 bases, with 5 bases between the two germline ends. This CDR3 is 12 amino acids long.

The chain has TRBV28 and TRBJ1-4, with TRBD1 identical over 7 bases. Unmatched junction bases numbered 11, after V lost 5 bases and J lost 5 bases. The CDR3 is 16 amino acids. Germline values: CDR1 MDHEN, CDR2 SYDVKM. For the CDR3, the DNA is TGTGCCAGCAGTGATCTAGACAGGGAAGGAAATGAAAAACTGTTTTTT. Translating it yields CASSDLDREGNEKLFF.

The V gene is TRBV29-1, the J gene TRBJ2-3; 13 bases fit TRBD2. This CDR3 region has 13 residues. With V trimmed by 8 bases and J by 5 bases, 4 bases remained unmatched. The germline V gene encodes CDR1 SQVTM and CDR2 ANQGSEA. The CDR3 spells CSFRTSGGDTQYF. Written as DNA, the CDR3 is TGCAGCTTTAGGACTAGCGGGGGAGATACGCAGTATTTT.

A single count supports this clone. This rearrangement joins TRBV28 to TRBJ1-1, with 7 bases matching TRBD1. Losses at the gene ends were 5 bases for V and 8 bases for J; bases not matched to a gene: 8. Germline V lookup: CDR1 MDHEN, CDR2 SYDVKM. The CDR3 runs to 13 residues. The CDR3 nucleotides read TGTGCCAGCAGTCCGGACAGGATAGGGGAAGCTTTCTTT. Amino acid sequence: CASSPDRIGEAFF.

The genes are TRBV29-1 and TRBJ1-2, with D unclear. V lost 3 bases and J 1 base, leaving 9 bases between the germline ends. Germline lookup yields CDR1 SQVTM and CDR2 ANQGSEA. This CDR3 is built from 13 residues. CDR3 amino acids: CSVDRRRNYGYTF. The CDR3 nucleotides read TGCAGCGTTGACAGGCGACGTAACTATGGCTACACCTTC.

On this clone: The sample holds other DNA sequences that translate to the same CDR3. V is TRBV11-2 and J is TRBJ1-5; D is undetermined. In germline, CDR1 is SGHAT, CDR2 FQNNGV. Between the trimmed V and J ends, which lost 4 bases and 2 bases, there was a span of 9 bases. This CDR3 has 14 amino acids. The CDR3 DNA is TGTGCCAGCAGCTCAAACGGGGGCAATCAGCCCCAGCATTTT. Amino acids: CASSSNGGNQPQHF.

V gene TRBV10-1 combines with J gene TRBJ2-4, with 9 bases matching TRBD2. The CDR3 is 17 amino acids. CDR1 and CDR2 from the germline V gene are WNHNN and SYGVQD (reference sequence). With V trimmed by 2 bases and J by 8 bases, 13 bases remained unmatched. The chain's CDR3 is CASSERVAGAGRDIQYF. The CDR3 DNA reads TGCGCCAGCAGTGAGAGGGTAGCGGGAGCGGGTCGAGACATTCAGTACTTC.

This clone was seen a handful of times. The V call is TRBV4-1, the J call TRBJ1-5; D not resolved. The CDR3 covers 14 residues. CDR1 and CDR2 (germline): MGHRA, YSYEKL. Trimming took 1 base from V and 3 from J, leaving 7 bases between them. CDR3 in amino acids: CASSQGVVNQPQHF. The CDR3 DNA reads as TGCGCCAGCAGCCAAGGAGTGGTCAATCAGCCCCAGCATTTT.

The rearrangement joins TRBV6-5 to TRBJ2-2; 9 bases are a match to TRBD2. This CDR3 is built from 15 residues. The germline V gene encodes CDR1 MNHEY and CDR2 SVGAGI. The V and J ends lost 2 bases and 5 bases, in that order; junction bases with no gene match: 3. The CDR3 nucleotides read TGTGCCAGCAGTTACCTCACTAGCGGGACCGGGGAGCTGTTTTTT. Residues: CASSYLTSGTGELFF.

The CDR3 nucleotides read TGTGCCAGCAGCTCGGTCTACAATGAGCAGTTCTTC. Translated: CASSSVYNEQFF. The chain uses TRBV7-9 and TRBJ2-1; no reliable D call. V was pared by 4 bases and J by 3 bases, with 4 bases between. CDR3 size: 12 residues. CDR1 and CDR2 from the germline V gene are SEHNR and FQNEAQ (reference sequence).

The CDR3 nucleotides are TGTGCCAGCAGTTCCGCCCCCGGCTCTGGGGCCAACGTCCTGACTTTC. It encodes CASSSAPGSGANVLTF. J is TRBJ2-6 and V is TRBV27; the D is unclear. CDR1 and CDR2 (germline): MNHEY, SMNVEV (reference sequence). The CDR3 runs to 16 residues. Trimming left V 4 bases short and J 0 bases short, with 10 bases between.

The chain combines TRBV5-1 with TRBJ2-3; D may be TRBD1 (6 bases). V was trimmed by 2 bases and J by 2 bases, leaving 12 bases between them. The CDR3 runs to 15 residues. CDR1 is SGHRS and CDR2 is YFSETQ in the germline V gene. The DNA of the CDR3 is TGCGCCAGCAGCTTTAAGGACAGATACACAGATACGCAGTATTTT. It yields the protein CASSFKDRYTDTQYF.

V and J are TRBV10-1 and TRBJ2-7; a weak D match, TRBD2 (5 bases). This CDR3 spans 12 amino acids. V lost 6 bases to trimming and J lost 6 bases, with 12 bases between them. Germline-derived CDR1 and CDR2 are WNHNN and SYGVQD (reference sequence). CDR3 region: CASSEPTSEQYF. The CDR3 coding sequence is TGCGCCAGCAGCGAGCCAACTAGCGAGCAGTACTTC.

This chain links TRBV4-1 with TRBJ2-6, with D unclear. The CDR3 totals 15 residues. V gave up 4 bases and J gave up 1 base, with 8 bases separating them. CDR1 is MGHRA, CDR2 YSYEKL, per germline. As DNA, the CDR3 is TGCGCCAGCAGCCTCTCAGGATCTGGGGCCAACGTCCTGACTTTC. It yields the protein CASSLSGSGANVLTF.

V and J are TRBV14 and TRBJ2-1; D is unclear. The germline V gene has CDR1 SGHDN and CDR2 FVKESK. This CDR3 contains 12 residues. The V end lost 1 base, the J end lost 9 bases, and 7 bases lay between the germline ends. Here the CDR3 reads CASSQANSEQFF. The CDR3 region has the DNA TGTGCCAGCAGCCAAGCAAACAGTGAGCAGTTCTTC.

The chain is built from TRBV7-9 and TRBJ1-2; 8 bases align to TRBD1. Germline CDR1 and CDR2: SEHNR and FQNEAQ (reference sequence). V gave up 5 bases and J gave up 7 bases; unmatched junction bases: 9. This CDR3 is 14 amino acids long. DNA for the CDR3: TGTGCCAGCAGCATGAGGCAGGGGGCAGCTGGCTACACCTTC. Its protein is CASSMRQGAAGYTF. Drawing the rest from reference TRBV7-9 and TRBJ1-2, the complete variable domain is DTGVSQNPRHKITKRGQNVTFRCDPISEHNRLYWYRQTLGQGPEFLTYFQNEAQLEKSRLLSDRFSAERPKGSFSTLEIQRTEQGDSAMYLCASSMRQGAAGYTFGSGTRLTVV.

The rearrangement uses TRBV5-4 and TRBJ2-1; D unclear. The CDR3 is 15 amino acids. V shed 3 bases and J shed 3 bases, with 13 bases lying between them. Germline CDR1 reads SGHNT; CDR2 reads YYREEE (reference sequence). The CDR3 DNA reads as TGTGCCAGCAGCTCCGGGTCGAACGGCTACAATGAGCAGTTCTTC. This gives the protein CASSSGSNGYNEQFF.

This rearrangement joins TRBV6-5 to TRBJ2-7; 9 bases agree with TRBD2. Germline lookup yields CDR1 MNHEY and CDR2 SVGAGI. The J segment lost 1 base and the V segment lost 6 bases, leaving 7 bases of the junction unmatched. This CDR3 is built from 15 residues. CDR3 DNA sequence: TGTGCCAGCAGCTCTGGACTAGCGCCATCCTACGAGCAGTACTTC. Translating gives CASSSGLAPSYEQYF.